This entry describes one T cell receptor (beta chain). CDR1 is LNHDA, CDR2 SQIVND, per germline (reference sequence). CDR3 size: 17 residues. V trimming: 3 bases; J trimming: 1 base; junction bases outside the gene matches: 8. The source of the sample is a study of T cell changes during pregnancy in multiple sclerosis. Clones were read by immunoSEQ multiplex PCR, and TCRdb kept only the in-frame ones, dropping some. The table includes about 100,000 clones, around 92% detected once. The sample was peripheral blood, taken in the second trimester of pregnancy. The chain uses TRBV19 and TRBJ2-7, with 11 bases lining up with TRBD1. The clonotype originates from a female donor with multiple sclerosis, enrolled in a pregnancy study. The DNA of the CDR3 is TGTGCCAGTAGTATTTATCTGGGGGACAGGGGGTCCTACGAGCAGTACTTC. Translated: CASSIYLGDRGSYEQYF.